This T cell receptor beta chain derives from a study of T cells in Graves' hyperthyroidism and ophthalmopathy. Study context: Peripheral blood was drawn at first diagnosis, prior to all treatment.

Germline-derived CDR1 and CDR2 are KGHSH and LQKENI. This CDR3 has 15 amino acids. V lost 6 bases and J lost 6; bases outside the gene matches: 8. This clonotype was seen only a few times. Any patient presenting with uncontrolled infection, other autoimmune disease, pregnancy or lactation was left out. Amplified regions were TCR beta CDR3 sequences from RNA transcripts. HTBI primers were the set used in a first-round RT-PCR of the TCR CDR3. TCRdb redid the calling of the multiplex PCR reads with MiXCR, one entry per CDR3 protein. This repertoire shows fewer than 800,000 distinct CDR3 sequences, about 15% found once; its top ten account for approximately 8%.

Material: blood. This rearrangement joins TRBV18 to TRBJ2-4; TRBD2 agrees at 10 bases. The sequence came from a man younger than 30 with Graves' hyperthyroidism. The CDR3: CASSPTSGTRNIQYF. The CDR3 nucleotides read TGTGCCAGCTCTCCCACTAGCGGGACGCGAAACATTCAGTACTTC.